The 8 T cell receptor beta chains below come from one sample, sequenced in a study of response to subunit inactivated influenza vaccine. One entry per CDR3 protein results from TCRdb running MiXCR on the RT-PCR reads. Here the sample spans around 500,000 distinct CDR3 sequences, 9.5% to 13% being singletons. Specimen: PBMCs from blood, collected roughly 47 days after vaccination. The receptor set was obtained from a man aged 45-60 years who received an inactivated influenza vaccine.

This clonotype turned up a few times. This chain links TRBV2 with TRBJ2-1, with D possibly being TRBD2 (5 bases). CDR1 is SNHLY and CDR2 is FYNNEI in the germline V gene. The CDR3 has 13 amino acids. V shed 6 bases and J shed 3 bases, with 9 bases lying between them. The CDR3 spells CASRRSDYNEQFF. CDR3 DNA sequence: TGTGCCAGCAGACGTAGCGACTACAATGAGCAGTTCTTC.

This clonotype was seen more than once but under ten times. The rearrangement uses TRBV7-8 and TRBJ2-1, with TRBD2 as a possible D gene (5 bases). The CDR3 consists of 10 residues. Trimming shortened V by 5 bases and J by 14 bases, and 10 bases separated the two germline ends. Germline-derived CDR1 and CDR2 are SGHVS and FQNEAQ. The CDR3 DNA follows: TGTGCCAGCAGCGTACTAGAAAAGTTCTTC. It yields the protein CASSVLEKFF.

V is TRBV15 and J is TRBJ2-7; D possibly corresponds to TRBD1 (6 bases). Trimming left V 3 bases short and J 5 bases short, with 11 bases between. The CDR3 extends over 13 amino acids. Germline V CDR1 and CDR2: LNHNV, YYDKDF (reference sequence). CDR3 protein: CATSRIQGDEQYF. The CDR3, as DNA: TGTGCCACCAGCAGGATACAGGGAGACGAGCAGTACTTC. Looking up the rest from reference TRBV15 and TRBJ2-7 gives the full variable domain: DAMVIQNPRYQVTQFGKPVTLSCSQTLNHNVMYWYQQKSSQAPKLLFHYYDKDFNNEADTPDNFQSRRPNTSFCFLDIRSPGLGDTAMYLCATSRIQGDEQYFGPGTRLTVT.

This clonotype occurred many times. The V call is TRBV10-3, the J call TRBJ1-1; 12 nucleotides match TRBD1. Germline CDR1 reads ENHRY; CDR2 reads SYGVKD. There are 14 residues in the CDR3. The V gene end was trimmed by 9 bases and the J gene end by 3 bases; junction bases not matched to a gene: 5. The chain's CDR3 is CAMGQGASDTEAFF. CDR3 nucleotide sequence: TGTGCCATGGGACAGGGGGCGAGTGACACTGAAGCTTTCTTT.

This chain connects TRBV12-3 or TRBV12-4 to TRBJ2-1; D gene ambiguous. V dropped 10 bases and J dropped 1 base, with 11 bases sitting between them. The CDR3 sequence is 13 residues long. CDR3 sequence (DNA): TGTGCCACCAGCCGGGTGTCCTACAATGAGCAGTTCTTC. Translated: CATSRVSYNEQFF.

Only a few counts were recorded for this clonotype. The genes are TRBV20-1 and TRBJ2-1; no definite D call. The CDR3 is 17 residues long. V was trimmed by 0 bases and J by 0 bases, leaving 15 bases between them. The V gene's germline CDR1 is DFQATT and CDR2 SNEGSKA (reference sequence). CDR3 sequence reads: CSARDPSRAPSYNEQFF. The CDR3 DNA reads TGCAGTGCTAGAGATCCCTCACGCGCCCCCTCCTACAATGAGCAGTTCTTC.

This clonotype was counted at least ten times. The genes are TRBV12-3 or TRBV12-4 and TRBJ1-5; D gene uncertain. This CDR3 is built from 13 residues. Between the trimmed V and J ends, which lost 5 bases and 0 bases, there was a span of 5 bases. The CDR3 DNA follows: TGTGCCAGCAGTACACTTAGCAATCAGCCCCAGCATTTT. Amino acids: CASSTLSNQPQHF.

There are many counts of this clonotype. This chain links TRBV20-1 with TRBJ2-7; no firm D call. Germline V gene lookup returns CDR1 DFQATT and CDR2 SNEGSKA (reference sequence). The CDR3 runs 13 residues. Trimming left V 3 bases short and J 5 bases short, with 14 bases between. The DNA of the CDR3 is TGCAGTGCTAGCCAGAGAGTGTTCAACGAGCAGTACTTC. This translates into CSASQRVFNEQYF.